This T cell receptor (beta chain) is drawn from a study of Graves' ophthalmopathy and Graves' hyperthyroidism. Notes on the study in general: Most thyroid clonotypes expanded beyond 0.001 frequency were also found in blood.

Amplification targeted the TCR beta CDR3 regions, with RNA transcripts as the source material. HTBI primers primed a first-round RT-PCR, and a second-round multiplex PCR followed. From the multiplex PCR reads, TCRdb called clonotypes with MiXCR, one entry per CDR3 protein. The table lists hundreds of thousands of distinct CDR3 sequences, approximately 22% of them singletons, with roughly 6.9% in the top ten. Aged 18 to 65, the patients with hyperthyroidism had under 2 months' duration and were newly diagnosed. Comment on this clonotype: Its antigen remains unknown.

Per germline, CDR1 SGHRS and CDR2 YFSETQ. The V end lost 5 bases, the J end lost 8 bases, and 14 bases lay between the germline ends. The CDR3 totals 14 residues. This clonotype was obtained from a woman aged 18-29 years with stable Graves' hyperthyroidism. Some clones in this sample may be carry-over from other donors' samples. Sequencing was performed on peripheral blood. The J gene is TRBJ1-6, the V gene TRBV5-1; D gene uncertain. CDR3 bases: TGCGCCAGCAGGAGCGATCGGGTAGATTCACCCCTCCACTTT. This encodes CASRSDRVDSPLHF.